The 20 T cell receptor beta chains presented below share a single source sample, sequenced in a study of lymphopenia after photon versus proton radiotherapy. TCRdb keeps only in-frame clones here, not all; method: immunoSEQ multiplex PCR. The top ten hold about 0.72% of the sample, which has about 30,000 clones, approximately 93% seen once. The sample was peripheral blood, taken from a patient treated with photon-based radiotherapy. The receptors derive from a woman aged 45-60 years with cholangiocarcinoma.

V gene TRBV5-6 combines with J gene TRBJ2-5; D could derive from TRBD1 or TRBD2 (5 bases each). The CDR3 runs 10 residues. V lost 4 bases and J lost 7, with 5 bases in between. The germline gives CDR1 SGHDT, CDR2 YYEEEE. The CDR3 bases are TGTGCCAGCAGCGGGGGGACCCAGTACTTC. It codes for CASSGGTQYF.

This chain connects TRBV5-1 to TRBJ2-2, with TRBD1 matching 7 bases. The CDR3 is 14 amino acids. CDR1 is SGHRS and CDR2 is YFSETQ in the germline V gene. Trimming at V came to 3 bases and at J to 5 bases, leaving 4 bases not matched to a gene. The CDR3 sequence: CASSWGQLTGELFF. CDR3 nucleotide sequence: TGCGCCAGCAGCTGGGGACAGCTAACCGGGGAGCTGTTTTTT.

The chain uses TRBV30 and TRBJ1-4; 8 bases are shared with TRBD1. Germline CDR1 reads GTSNPN; CDR2 reads SVGIG (reference sequence). The CDR3 is 16 residues long. With 2 bases clipped from V and 7 bases from J, the junction kept 12 bases outside the gene matches. CDR3 coding DNA: TGTGCCTGGAGTACAGGGGGTAGGACTTTTGGTGAAAAACTGTTTTTT. Translated, it gives CAWSTGGRTFGEKLFF.

This clone was seen a handful of times. The J gene is TRBJ2-5, the V gene TRBV2, with D possibly being TRBD2 (6 bases). CDR1 and CDR2 (germline): SNHLY, FYNNEI. The V end lost 3 bases, the J end lost 0 bases, and 14 bases lay between the germline ends. The CDR3 is 16 residues long. This CDR3 reads CASSDWAGPYQETQYF. Here the CDR3 DNA reads TGTGCCAGCAGTGATTGGGCGGGGCCGTACCAAGAGACCCAGTACTTC. The full variable domain, with the rest looked up from reference TRBV2 and TRBJ2-5, is EPEVTQTPSHQVTQMGQEVILRCVPISNHLYFYWYRQILGQKVEFLVSFYNNEISEKSEIFDDQFSVERPDGSNFTLKIRSTKLEDSAMYFCASSDWAGPYQETQYFGPGTRLLVL.

V usage is TRBV7-9 and J usage is TRBJ2-7; TRBD2 matches 8 bases. The germline CDR1 and CDR2 sequences are SEHNR and FQNEAQ (reference sequence). Trimming at V came to 5 bases and at J to 5 bases, leaving 11 bases not matched to a gene. The CDR3 consists of 15 residues. The DNA of the CDR3 is TGTGCCAGCAGCCGGGAGGGTTGGGGGGCGAACGAGCAGTACTTC. Protein: CASSREGWGANEQYF.

This clone occurred a few times. The chain links TRBV6-5 to TRBJ1-3; D might be TRBD1 (5 bases). CDR1 is MNHEY and CDR2 is SVGAGI in the germline V gene. The ends were cut back, 5 bases at V and 4 bases at J, with 9 bases in the middle. CDR3 length equals 13 residues. The CDR3 coding sequence is TGTGCCAGCAGTAGAGGGGTGGGAAACACCATATATTTT. Its protein product is CASSRGVGNTIYF.

The chain carries TRBV7-9 and TRBJ1-2, with 7 nucleotides matching TRBD1. CDR1 is SEHNR and CDR2 is FQNEAQ in the germline V gene (reference sequence). The V segment lost 5 bases and the J segment 4 bases; nucleotides outside the gene matches: 7. The CDR3 runs 14 residues. The CDR3 is CASSLGTVTYGYTF. CDR3 nucleotides: TGTGCCAGCAGCCTCGGGACAGTGACCTATGGCTACACCTTC.

V and J are TRBV5-1 and TRBJ2-1; 8 bases are a match to TRBD1. Germline CDR1 is SGHRS and CDR2 is YFSETQ. The length of the CDR3 is 17 residues. The J segment lost 10 bases and the V segment lost 2 bases, leaving 17 bases of the junction unmatched. CDR3 region: CASSLKMTGVYSIEQFF. Here the CDR3 DNA reads TGCGCCAGCAGCTTAAAAATGACAGGGGTCTATTCCATCGAGCAGTTCTTC.

The chain is built from TRBV6-5 and TRBJ1-2; 9 nucleotides agree with TRBD1. Germline V gives CDR1 MNHEY, CDR2 SVGAGI. The CDR3 has 14 amino acids. V lost 6 bases and J lost 5; bases outside the gene matches: 7. The CDR3 DNA is TGTGCCAGCAGCCGGGACAGGGAGGTTTATGGCTACACCTTC. The encoded protein is CASSRDREVYGYTF.

V is TRBV4-1 and J is TRBJ2-2; D unresolved. The V gene's germline CDR1 is MGHRA and CDR2 YSYEKL. This CDR3 has 16 residues. The ends were cut back, 4 bases at V and 0 bases at J, with 12 bases in the middle. The CDR3 sequence is CASSPVGHSNTGELFF. In nucleotides, the CDR3 is TGCGCCAGCAGCCCAGTCGGTCATTCGAACACCGGGGAGCTGTTTTTT.

The chain joins TRBV7-2 to TRBJ1-2, with D perhaps TRBD1 (6 bases). In germline, CDR1 is SGHTA, CDR2 FQGNSA. The CDR3 covers 15 residues. Trimming pared 1 base from V and 5 bases from J, leaving 14 bases between. The CDR3 loop is CASSLGYRQEYGYTF. Here the CDR3 DNA reads TGTGCCAGCAGCTTAGGGTACAGACAGGAGTATGGCTACACCTTC.

The rearrangement joins TRBV29-1 to TRBJ2-1; D uncertain. Germline lookup yields CDR1 SQVTM and CDR2 ANQGSEA. This CDR3 spans 11 amino acids. Trimming stripped 3 bases from V and 8 bases from J, with 8 bases between. Here the CDR3 DNA reads TGCAGCGTTGAGGATAGGTATGAGCAGTTCTTC. The encoded protein is CSVEDRYEQFF.

This chain links TRBV10-2 with TRBJ1-3; no firm D call. The CDR3 runs to 18 residues. Between the trimmed V and J ends, which lost 0 bases and 0 bases, there was a span of 15 bases. Germline V CDR1 and CDR2: WSHSY, SAAADI. Here the CDR3 DNA reads TGCGCCAGCAGTGAGTCGAAAGCGGTGTGGCTCTCTGGAAACACCATATATTTT. It codes for CASSESKAVWLSGNTIYF.

The V and J genes are TRBV28 and TRBJ2-7; no clear D gene. V was cut by 5 bases and J by 2 bases, with 10 bases left in between. CDR3 length: 13 amino acids. From germline, CDR1 is MDHEN and CDR2 SYDVKM. CDR3 amino acids: CASSRLWPYEQYF. DNA for the CDR3: TGTGCCAGCAGTCGACTCTGGCCCTACGAGCAGTACTTC.

The chain joins TRBV2 to TRBJ2-7, with D possibly matching TRBD2 (5 bases). From germline, CDR1 is SNHLY and CDR2 FYNNEI. This CDR3 has 12 amino acids. Trimming cost V 0 bases and J 5 bases, with 5 bases left between them. CDR3 sequence reads: CASSEAGDEQYF. As DNA, the CDR3 is TGTGCCAGCAGTGAAGCCGGGGACGAGCAGTACTTC.

The rearrangement links TRBV5-4 to TRBJ1-2; 7 nucleotides match TRBD1. Per the germline V gene, CDR1 is SGHNT and CDR2 is YYREEE (reference sequence). J gave up 10 bases and V 6 bases, and 12 bases lay outside the gene matches. CDR3 length equals 13 residues. For the CDR3, the DNA is TGTGCCAGCACCCACCCGGGACAGAATCCCTACACCTTC. Translation: CASTHPGQNPYTF.

The chain recombines TRBV10-3 with TRBJ2-5, with a weak D call TRBD2 (6 bases). The germline V gene encodes CDR1 ENHRY and CDR2 SYGVKD. The germline V and J ends were trimmed by 0 bases and 5 bases, with 13 bases remaining between them. This CDR3 spans 15 amino acids. In DNA, the CDR3 is TGTGCCATCAGTGAGTCTCTTAGCGGTGGGGAGACCCAGTACTTC. Its protein is CAISESLSGGETQYF.

This rearrangement joins TRBV10-2 to TRBJ2-5, with D unresolved. The last part of the DNA fits TRBJ2-7 better; the J call may be wrong. Per germline, CDR1 WSHSY and CDR2 SAAADI. The CDR3 runs to 14 residues. CDR3 nucleotide sequence: TGCGCCAGCAGGCCCTTTGGTGAGTCCTACGAGCAGTACTTC. Amino acids: CASRPFGESYEQYF.

This clone was detected once. V gene TRBV19 combines with J gene TRBJ2-6; 7 bases are shared with TRBD1. There are 16 residues in the CDR3. The V gene's germline CDR1 is LNHDA and CDR2 SQIVND (reference sequence). J lost 4 bases, V lost 4 bases, and 7 bases had no gene match. CDR3 coding DNA: TGTGCCAGTAGTAGCTACAGGGGAACCGGGGCCAACGTCCTGACTTTC. It codes for CASSSYRGTGANVLTF.

The V call is TRBV4-3, the J call TRBJ1-1; perhaps TRBD1 as D (6 bases). CDR1 is LGHNA, CDR2 YSLEER, per germline. V was cut by 0 bases and J by 5 bases, with 13 bases left in between. This CDR3 spans 15 amino acids. The CDR3 spells CASSQDSGQGTEAFF. The CDR3 DNA is TGCGCCAGCAGCCAAGATTCAGGCCAGGGGACTGAAGCTTTCTTT.